These T cell receptor beta chains were read from a single sample in a study of T cell responses to AZD1222 COVID-19 vaccine. Some clones are missing from TCRdb's copy, which holds only in-frame ones; the method was immunoSEQ multiplex PCR. Here the sample spans approximately 200,000 clones, approximately 94% being singletons. This specimen consisted of peripheral blood, obtained 28 days after the second dose of the MenACWY control vaccine. The receptors were sampled from an adult who received the MenACWY meningococcal vaccine as a control. The CDR3 runs from the conserved cysteine through the conserved F or W. A D gene is named only where the DNA matches it firmly. Expanded clones get a size class; other rows say once, few or many, or leave the size out.

TRBJ1-2 | . | . | TRBV14 | CASSSQRHPVVAQGYTF | TGTGCCAGCAGCTCACAGAGACATCCTGTGGTGGCGCAGGGCTACACCTTC
TRBJ1-3 | once | . | TRBV5-6 | CASSSDENDGGNTIYF | TGTGCCAGCAGCTCGGATGAGAACGACGGGGGAAACACCATATATTTT
TRBJ1-6 | . | TRBD1 | TRBV3-1/TRBV3-2 | CASSPQGAGSPLHF | TGTGCCAGCAGCCCACAGGGGGCGGGCTCACCCCTCCACTTT
TRBJ2-5 | . | TRBD2 | TRBV5-1 | CASSRRGNSGTYGETQYF | TGCGCCAGCAGCCGCAGAGGGAATAGCGGGACATATGGGGAGACCCAGTACTTC
TRBJ2-4 | . | . | TRBV28 | CASSPPPLGGKNIQYF | TGTGCCAGCAGTCCACCCCCTTTGGGCGGCAAAAACATTCAGTACTTC
TRBJ1-4 | . | . | TRBV29-1 | CSGGNEKLFF | TGCAGTGGGGGTAATGAAAAACTGTTTTTT
TRBJ2-7 | . | . | TRBV28 | CASSLPTSGGYEQYF | TGTGCCAGCAGTTTACCCACCTCCGGGGGCTACGAGCAGTACTTC
TRBJ2-1 | . | . | TRBV4-2 | CASSEPDYEQFF | TGTGCCAGCAGTGAACCGGACTATGAGCAGTTCTTC
TRBJ2-3 | . | . | TRBV3-1/TRBV3-2 | CASSQGQADTQYF | TGTGCCAGCAGCCAAGGACAGGCAGATACGCAGTATTTT
TRBJ1-2 | . | . | TRBV7-8 | CASSMDQEYGYTF | TGTGCCAGCAGCATGGACCAGGAGTATGGCTACACCTTC
TRBJ2-1 | . | . | TRBV27 | CASSRGNEQFF | TGTGCCAGCAGTCGGGGGAATGAGCAGTTCTTC
TRBJ1-2 | . | . | TRBV28 | CASNSNYGYTF | TGTGCCAGCAACAGTAACTATGGCTACACCTTC
TRBJ2-5 | . | TRBD1 | TRBV9 | CASSGTGFQETQYF | TGTGCCAGCAGCGGGACAGGGTTCCAAGAGACCCAGTACTTC
TRBJ2-2 | . | TRBD2 | TRBV6-5 | CASSYGLAGAGELFF | TGTGCCAGCAGTTACGGACTAGCGGGGGCCGGGGAGCTGTTTTTT
TRBJ2-7 | . | TRBD1 | TRBV10-3 | CAISEPDRGAYF | TGTGCCATCAGTGAGCCTGACAGGGGGGCGTACTTC
TRBJ1-3 | . | . | TRBV20-1 | CSASRGESSGNTIYF | TGCAGTGCTAGTCGGGGGGAGAGCTCTGGAAACACCATATATTTT
TRBJ2-7 | . | TRBD1 | TRBV9 | CASSPPGQGYEQYF | TGTGCCAGCAGCCCCCCCGGACAGGGCTACGAGCAGTACTTC
TRBJ2-1 | . | TRBD1 | TRBV5-1 | CASSWGQGPYNEQFF | TGCGCCAGCAGCTGGGGACAGGGTCCCTACAATGAGCAGTTCTTC
TRBJ2-2 | . | TRBD2 | TRBV7-8 | CASRPPTSGGQGTGELFF | TGTGCCAGCAGACCACCGACTAGCGGGGGGCAGGGCACCGGGGAGCTGTTTTTT
TRBJ1-1 | . | TRBD1 | TRBV9 | CASSVAPGGSPEAFF | TGTGCCAGCAGCGTAGCCCCAGGGGGCAGCCCTGAAGCTTTCTTT
TRBJ1-2 | . | . | TRBV7-8 | CASSRVSYGYTF | TGTGCCAGCAGCCGTGTCTCCTATGGCTACACCTTC
TRBJ2-3 | . | . | TRBV6-5 | CASGQKTDTQYF | TGTGCCAGCGGACAGAAGACAGATACGCAGTATTTT
TRBJ1-6 | few | . | TRBV28 | CASRGLAGNSPLHF | TGTGCCAGCAGGGGCCTAGCGGGTAATTCACCCCTCCACTTT
TRBJ1-1 | . | TRBD1 | TRBV30 | CAWSRTGGTEAFF | TGTGCCTGGAGTCGGACAGGGGGAACTGAAGCTTTCTTT
TRBJ2-7 | . | . | TRBV12-3/TRBV12-4 | CASSLRDGLEQYF | TGTGCCAGCAGTCTCCGGGACGGACTTGAGCAGTACTTC
TRBJ1-1 | . | . | TRBV7-2 | CASSLRVTGGGINTEAFF | TGTGCCAGCAGCTTAAGAGTAACCGGGGGCGGAATAAACACTGAAGCTTTCTTT
TRBJ2-7 | . | . | TRBV11-2 | CASGPSGNPYEQYF | TGTGCCAGCGGGCCATCGGGGAACCCCTACGAGCAGTACTTC
TRBJ2-7 | . | TRBD1 | TRBV4-1 | CASSRGTGLREQYF | TGCGCCAGCAGCCGCGGGACAGGGCTTCGAGAGCAGTACTTC
TRBJ1-5 | few | TRBD1 | TRBV19 | CASTYGQGANQPQHF | TGTGCCAGTACCTACGGACAGGGGGCCAATCAGCCCCAGCATTTT
TRBJ1-2 | . | . | TRBV2 | CASSEGDTGLYGYTF | TGTGCCAGCAGTGAAGGGGACACGGGGCTCTATGGCTACACCTTC
TRBJ2-2 | . | . | TRBV11-2 | CASSSFTWTEAGELFF | TGTGCCAGCAGCTCCTTTACTTGGACGGAGGCCGGGGAGCTGTTTTTT
TRBJ1-6 | . | . | TRBV24-1 | CATTKWGGSANNSPLHF | TGTGCCACCACCAAATGGGGGGGTTCGGCGAATAATTCACCCCTCCACTTT
TRBJ1-1 | once | . | TRBV6-2/TRBV6-3 | CASSRMATNTEAFF | TGTGCCAGCAGTCGCATGGCCACCAACACTGAAGCTTTCTTT
TRBJ2-1 | . | . | TRBV27 | CASSLATGVGTRDNEQFF | TGTGCCAGCAGTTTAGCGACCGGGGTGGGGACCCGAGACAATGAGCAGTTCTTC
TRBJ2-7 | . | . | TRBV29-1 | CSVDTGVEQYF | TGCAGCGTTGATACCGGTGTTGAGCAGTACTTC
TRBJ2-1 | . | . | TRBV18 | CASSPQDSSSYNEQFF | TGTGCCAGCTCACCTCAGGACTCTAGCTCCTACAATGAGCAGTTCTTC
TRBJ1-2 | . | TRBD1 | TRBV3-1/TRBV3-2 | CASSSIYRDRGGYTF | TGTGCCAGCAGCTCCATTTACCGGGACAGGGGTGGCTACACCTTC
TRBJ1-1 | . | . | TRBV30 | CAWSVSPGGTEAFF | TGTGCCTGGAGTGTAAGCCCTGGGGGCACTGAAGCTTTCTTT
TRBJ2-2 | . | . | TRBV6-5 | CATRTAANTGELFF | TGTGCCACCAGAACAGCAGCGAACACCGGGGAGCTGTTTTTT
TRBJ2-2 | . | . | TRBV5-1 | CASSLDSPNTGELFF | TGCGCCAGCAGCCTGGACAGCCCGAACACCGGGGAGCTGTTTTTT
TRBJ1-2 | . | . | TRBV6-5 | CAIRGLRSGGGYTF | TGTGCCATACGTGGGCTGAGGAGTGGGGGTGGCTACACCTTC
TRBJ1-3 | . | TRBD1 | TRBV6-5 | CASSSKTGAGNTIYF | TGTGCCAGCAGTTCCAAGACAGGGGCTGGAAACACCATATATTTT
TRBJ2-7 | . | . | TRBV7-2 | CASSSSRLVSGYEQYF | TGTGCCAGCAGCTCATCTAGACTAGTTAGTGGCTACGAGCAGTACTTC
TRBJ2-4 | . | TRBD2 | TRBV19 | CASTGGTSQGKNIQYF | TGTGCCAGTACGGGGGGGACATCTCAGGGCAAAAACATTCAGTACTTC
TRBJ2-7 | . | . | TRBV2 | CASSDPGGGEQYF | TGTGCCAGCAGTGACCCAGGGGGGGGAGAGCAGTACTTC
TRBJ2-3 | . | . | TRBV9 | CASSVEGTDTQYF | TGTGCCAGCAGCGTGGAGGGCACAGATACGCAGTATTTT
TRBJ2-1 | . | . | TRBV6-5 | CASRRGGNEQFF | TGTGCCAGCAGGAGGGGAGGCAATGAGCAGTTCTTC
TRBJ1-6 | . | . | TRBV5-4 | CASSLEVRNSPLHF | TGTGCCAGCAGCTTGGAAGTGCGTAATTCACCCCTCCACTTT
TRBJ2-7 | . | . | TRBV27 | CASRLQGTSYEQYF | TGTGCCAGCAGACTACAGGGAACCTCCTACGAGCAGTACTTC
TRBJ2-1 | . | TRBD2 | TRBV5-6 | CASSLGTSSYNEQFF | TGTGCCAGCAGCTTAGGGACTAGCTCCTACAATGAGCAGTTCTTC
TRBJ1-2 | . | TRBD1 | TRBV5-1 | CASSRDRASYGYTF | TGCGCCAGCAGCCGGGACAGGGCCAGCTATGGCTACACCTTC
TRBJ2-1 | once | TRBD2 | TRBV29-1 | CSVDGLAGVNEQFF | TGCAGCGTTGACGGTCTAGCGGGAGTCAATGAGCAGTTCTTC
TRBJ2-3 | once | . | TRBV6-1 | CASSEGGGTDTQYF | TGTGCCAGCAGTGAAGGGGGAGGCACAGATACGCAGTATTTT
TRBJ1-2 | . | . | TRBV6-5 | CASIPRGARGYTF | TGTGCCAGCATCCCGCGGGGGGCGCGCGGCTACACCTTC
TRBJ2-5 | . | . | TRBV5-1 | CASSPDGLTYQETQYF | TGCGCCAGCAGCCCGGACGGGCTTACGTACCAAGAGACCCAGTACTTC
TRBJ1-2 | . | . | TRBV4-2 | CASSQDFGEGYTF | TGTGCCAGCAGCCAAGACTTCGGCGAAGGCTACACCTTC
TRBJ2-2 | . | . | TRBV5-8 | CASSLYGRHTGELFF | TGTGCCAGCAGCTTGTACGGGCGGCACACCGGGGAGCTGTTTTTT
TRBJ2-3 | . | . | TRBV19 | CASSKVGARGTDTQYF | TGTGCCAGTAGTAAAGTCGGGGCCAGGGGCACAGATACGCAGTATTTT
TRBJ2-1 | . | TRBD2 | TRBV12-3/TRBV12-4 | CASSGTSYNEQFF | TGTGCCAGCAGTGGGACTAGCTACAATGAGCAGTTCTTC